Following are 25 T cell receptor beta chains from one sample sequenced in a study of response to subunit inactivated influenza vaccine (dated by TCRdb to 2016 to 2019). The library relied on RT-PCR. These reads were obtained on an Illumina HiSeq 2500. TCRdb reran the public reads through fastp at Q25 and MiXCR, keeping productive beta chains. CDR3 protein duplicates are merged, each entry listing the most common genes and DNA. Across this sample there are 650,000 to 850,000 distinct CDR3 sequences, with more than 11% seen only once. Together, the top ten hold less than 7% of the sample. Here the sequenced sample was PBMCs from blood, taken roughly 15 days before vaccination. The origin of the receptors is a middle-aged man who received an inactivated influenza vaccine. Donor details come from another sample of the same person, matched by shared clones.

The chain is built from TRBV25-1 and TRBJ2-1, with 14 bases fitting TRBD2. V lost 4 bases, J lost 6 bases, and 8 bases stayed unmatched. Per the germline V gene, CDR1 is MGHDK and CDR2 is SYGVNS. The CDR3 is 17 residues long. The CDR3, as DNA: TGTGCCAGCAGTGGGGGACTAGCGGGAGTAATCCTCAATGAGCAGTTCTTC. This translates into CASSGGLAGVILNEQFF.

The V and J genes are TRBV7-9 and TRBJ1-6, with a tentative D call TRBD1 (5 bases). The germline V gene encodes CDR1 SEHNR and CDR2 FQNEAQ (reference sequence). The CDR3 runs 16 residues. V lost 7 bases to trimming and J lost 0 bases, with 13 bases between them. The CDR3 reads CASTTGGSSYNSPLHF. CDR3 sequence (DNA): TGTGCCAGCACGACGGGGGGGAGCTCCTATAATTCACCCCTCCACTTT.

The V gene is TRBV6-2 or TRBV6-3, the J gene TRBJ2-7; 7 bases line up with TRBD2. This CDR3 is built from 16 residues. CDR1 is MNHEY, CDR2 SVGEGT, per germline. The V gene end was trimmed by 5 bases and the J gene end by 2 bases; junction bases not matched to a gene: 12. CDR3 DNA: TGTGCCAGCAGTGTCGCTACTAGCGCCGCTACCTACGAGCAGTACTTC. It codes for CASSVATSAATYEQYF.

The rearrangement links TRBV2 to TRBJ2-1; TRBD2 matches 11 bases. The germline V gene encodes CDR1 SNHLY and CDR2 FYNNEI. With V trimmed by 5 bases and J by 6 bases, 9 bases remained unmatched. This CDR3 region has 16 residues. CDR3 region: CASSLQTSGSLNEQFF. In DNA, the CDR3 is TGTGCCAGCAGTCTACAAACTAGCGGGAGTCTCAATGAGCAGTTCTTC.

This clonotype was counted many times. The chain carries TRBV12-3 or TRBV12-4 and TRBJ2-7; D is unclear. The CDR3 sequence is 13 residues long. The V end was cut by 1 base, the J end by 2 bases, with 6 bases between. This chain's CDR3 is CASSLGRTYEQYF. DNA for the CDR3: TGTGCCAGCAGTTTAGGCCGGACCTACGAGCAGTACTTC.

In DNA form, the CDR3 reads TGTGCCAGCAGCCAGCCGGGGCTCACCTACGAGCAGTACTTC. This sequence encodes CASSQPGLTYEQYF. The V call is TRBV3-1, the J call TRBJ2-7; either TRBD1 or TRBD2 may fit D (5 bases each). Germline CDR1 LGHDT, CDR2 YNNKEL (reference sequence). The CDR3 totals 14 residues. V lost 3 bases, J lost 2 bases, and 11 bases lay in between.

The chain combines TRBV24-1 with TRBJ2-3; 9 nucleotides match TRBD1. The CDR3 sequence is 16 residues long. Trimming removed 6 bases from V and 3 bases from J; junction bases left unmatched: 9. Germline V CDR1 and CDR2: KGHDR, SFDVKD. CDR3 coding DNA: TGTGCCACCAGTTTAACGGGGACAGGGTGGACAGATACGCAGTATTTT. Amino acid sequence: CATSLTGTGWTDTQYF.

This clonotype came up a few times. The chain combines TRBV20-1 with TRBJ1-5, with a weak D call TRBD1 (5 bases). CDR3 size: 15 residues. Looked up from germline, CDR1 is DFQATT and CDR2 is SNEGSKA (reference sequence). Trimming pared 4 bases from V and 11 bases from J, leaving 24 bases between. This chain's CDR3 is CSATPRHLWGIAQHF. The CDR3 DNA is TGCAGTGCTACTCCTCGACACCTGTGGGGGATCGCCCAGCATTTT.

The genes are TRBV6-2 or TRBV6-3 and TRBJ2-5, with 7 bases aligning to TRBD2. J lost 2 bases, V lost 5 bases, and 11 bases had no gene match. Germline V gene data show CDR1 as MNHEY and CDR2 as SVGEGT. The CDR3 spans 16 residues. For the CDR3, the DNA is TGTGCCAGCAGTCTGAGTGAGGCGGGGGTTCAAGAGACCCAGTACTTC. The encoded protein is CASSLSEAGVQETQYF.

This rearrangement joins TRBV6-5 to TRBJ2-1, with 11 positions matching TRBD2. The CDR3 runs to 18 residues. J lost 1 base, V lost 4 bases, and 9 bases had no gene match. Germline V lookup: CDR1 MNHEY, CDR2 SVGAGI. Here the CDR3 DNA reads TGTGCCAGCAGTTTCAAACTAGCGGGAGTTTGGTCCTACAATGAGCAGTTCTTC. Translating gives CASSFKLAGVWSYNEQFF.

The V gene is TRBV11-2, the J gene TRBJ2-6, with a tentative D call TRBD2 (7 bases). The V end was cut by 6 bases, the J end by 4 bases, with 19 bases between. The CDR3 runs to 17 residues. Looked up from germline, CDR1 is SGHAT and CDR2 is FQNNGV. The CDR3 here is CASRRGGGARGANVLTF. CDR3 bases: TGTGCCAGCAGAAGGGGGGGGGGCGCGAGAGGGGCCAACGTCCTGACTTTC. Based on the CDR3 plus reference TRBV11-2 and TRBJ2-6, the full variable domain is EAGVAQSPRYKIIEKRQSVAFWCNPISGHATLYWYQQILGQGPKLLIQFQNNGVVDDSQLPKDRFSAERLKGVDSTLKIQPAKLEDSAVYLCASRRGGGARGANVLTFGAGSRLTVL.

The sample holds a few counts of this clonotype. The V gene is TRBV2, the J gene TRBJ2-2; D may be TRBD2 (5 bases). Germline CDR1 is SNHLY and CDR2 is FYNNEI. V was clipped by 4 bases and J by 7 bases, with 7 bases between them. The CDR3 extends over 12 amino acids. The CDR3 nucleotides are TGTGCCAGCAGTGCGGGGTTCGGGGAGCTGTTTTTT. Translating it yields CASSAGFGELFF.

V gene TRBV19 combines with J gene TRBJ2-1; the match to TRBD2 covers 11 bases. The V segment lost 4 bases and the J segment 7 bases; nucleotides outside the gene matches: 6. The CDR3 is 15 residues long. CDR1 is LNHDA and CDR2 is SQIVND in the germline V gene (reference sequence). The CDR3 region has the DNA TGTGCCAGTAGTACGACTAGCGGGGCCTGGAATGAGCAGTTCTTC. This codes for CASSTTSGAWNEQFF.

This chain links TRBV29-1 with TRBJ2-2, with TRBD1 matching over 8 bases. Germline CDR1 SQVTM, CDR2 ANQGSEA. This CDR3 comprises 13 residues. J was trimmed by 5 bases and V by 7 bases; bases with no gene match: 6. CDR3 sequence: CSAGQVLTGELFF. The CDR3 region has the DNA TGCAGCGCGGGACAGGTCCTGACCGGGGAGCTGTTTTTT.

This clonotype occurred a few times. J is TRBJ2-7 and V is TRBV13; 11 nucleotides match TRBD2. V was pared by 5 bases and J by 1 base, with 7 bases of the junction left unmatched. The V gene's germline CDR1 is PRHDT and CDR2 FYEKMQ (reference sequence). The CDR3 extends over 16 amino acids. The CDR3 spells CASSPASGRRSYEQYF. CDR3 nucleotide sequence: TGTGCCAGCAGCCCGGCTAGCGGGAGGAGGTCCTACGAGCAGTACTTC.

This clonotype was counted a few times. This chain joins TRBV2 and TRBJ1-4, with TRBD1 as a possible D gene (6 bases). Germline V lookup: CDR1 SNHLY, CDR2 FYNNEI. The CDR3 runs 15 residues. With 5 bases removed from V and 7 bases from J, the gap between germline ends came to 17 bases. The CDR3 here is CASSRTVAVGEKLFF. The CDR3 bases are TGTGCCAGCAGTCGGACAGTCGCTGTTGGTGAAAAACTGTTTTTT.

This clonotype has more than one count but fewer than ten. The rearrangement joins TRBV12-3 or TRBV12-4 to TRBJ2-5, with TRBD2 identical over 8 bases. V was pared by 5 bases and J by 2 bases, with 7 bases of the junction left unmatched. This CDR3 has 15 residues. The CDR3 DNA reads TGTGCCAGCAGTGACACGGAGCGGGGGCAAGAGACCCAGTACTTC. This sequence encodes CASSDTERGQETQYF.

This clonotype was picked up a small number of times. This sequence joins TRBV7-2 and TRBJ2-7; TRBD2 matches 10 bases. The CDR3 totals 15 residues. V trimming: 5 bases; J trimming: 5 bases; junction bases outside the gene matches: 9. Germline V CDR1 and CDR2: SGHTA, FQGNSA. CDR3 bases: TGTGCCAGCAGCCAAAAAGCGGGAGGGCCGAACGAGCAGTACTTC. Its protein is CASSQKAGGPNEQYF.

The table lists this clonotype with a few counts. The chain employs TRBV12-3 or TRBV12-4 and TRBJ1-1; 9 bases are a match to TRBD1. CDR3 length equals 14 residues. The junction had 7 bases not matched to a gene; V was cut back by 5 bases and J by 6 bases. CDR3 coding DNA: TGTGCCAGCAGTCACCGGGACAGGGACCCTGAAGCTTTCTTT. Encoded protein: CASSHRDRDPEAFF.

CDR3 in amino acids: CASRGDSSVTEAFF. As DNA, the CDR3 is TGTGCCAGCAGAGGGGACTCCTCCGTCACTGAAGCTTTCTTT. The rearrangement links TRBV2 to TRBJ1-1; TRBD1 is a possible D gene (5 bases). V shed 6 bases and J shed 4 bases, with 15 bases lying between them. The CDR3 covers 14 residues. Germline CDR1 reads SNHLY; CDR2 reads FYNNEI.

This clonotype was seen a few times. The chain joins TRBV20-1 to TRBJ2-1; D remains unclear. The CDR3 is 14 amino acids. Trimming shortened V by 6 bases and J by 0 bases, and 12 bases separated the two germline ends. The V gene's germline CDR1 is DFQATT and CDR2 SNEGSKA (reference sequence). The CDR3 sequence: CSAPRSGSYNEQFF. CDR3 coding DNA: TGCAGTGCCCCTAGATCCGGCTCCTACAATGAGCAGTTCTTC.

There are many counts of this clonotype. This chain connects TRBV10-3 to TRBJ2-5; TRBD2 aligns across 11 bases. The CDR3 totals 16 residues. CDR1 and CDR2 from the germline V gene are ENHRY and SYGVKD. Trimming took 2 bases from V and 2 from J; bases not matched to a gene: 4. The CDR3 DNA reads TGTGCCATCAGTGAGCTAGCGGGGGGCGAACAAGAGACCCAGTACTTC. Residues: CAISELAGGEQETQYF.

This clonotype was recorded a few times. The chain combines TRBV7-8 with TRBJ1-1; no reliable D call. V was pared by 3 bases and J by 8 bases, with 13 bases between. The CDR3 is 13 amino acids. In germline, CDR1 is SGHVS, CDR2 FQNEAQ. The CDR3 sequence is CASSFRDNQEAFF. The CDR3 DNA is TGTGCCAGCAGCTTTAGAGACAACCAGGAAGCTTTCTTT. Full variable domain (outside the CDR3, taken from reference TRBV7-8 and TRBJ1-1): GAGVSQSPRYKVAKRGQDVALRCDPISGHVSLFWYQQALGQGPEFLTYFQNEAQLDKSGLPSDRFFAERPEGSVSTLKIQRTQQEDSAVYLCASSFRDNQEAFFGQGTRLTVV.

Only a few counts were recorded for this clonotype. The chain joins TRBV18 to TRBJ1-5, with D perhaps matching TRBD1 (6 bases). V shed 3 bases and J shed 1 base, with 13 bases lying between them. The CDR3 has 16 residues. Germline V gene lookup returns CDR1 KGHSH and CDR2 LQKENI. The CDR3 sequence is CASSPLGGRSNQPQHF. The CDR3 DNA follows: TGTGCCAGCTCACCGTTGGGGGGCCGGAGCAATCAGCCCCAGCATTTT.

This clonotype appeared a few times. The chain links TRBV20-1 to TRBJ2-5, with unresolved D. The CDR3 is 15 amino acids. The germline V gene encodes CDR1 DFQATT and CDR2 SNEGSKA (reference sequence). Trimming removed 4 bases from V and 7 bases from J, with 22 bases in between. CDR3 amino acids: CSAMPLDTGGWTQYF. The CDR3 DNA is TGCAGTGCTATGCCACTCGACACGGGTGGATGGACCCAGTACTTC.